The subject of this entry is one T cell receptor (beta chain). These data are taken from a study of radiotherapy plus CTLA-4 blockade in lung cancer. Assay: immunoSEQ multiplex PCR; the TCRdb copy retains only in-frame clones and omits some. The repertoire holds roughly 66,000 clones, roughly four fifths seen once, with roughly 3.9% in the top ten. The CDR3 covers 12 residues. Trimming took 6 bases from V and 2 from J, leaving 5 bases between them. The V gene's germline CDR1 is LNHDA and CDR2 SQIVND (reference sequence). This specimen was peripheral blood, taken from a patient treated with radiotherapy plus ipilimumab. The TCR comes from a human donor with non-small cell lung cancer who had a partial response to radiotherapy plus ipilimumab. The rearrangement links TRBV19 to TRBJ2-1; D unclear. The CDR3, as DNA: TGTGCCAGTAGAACTCCCTACAATGAGCAGTTCTTC. Translation gives CASRTPYNEQFF.